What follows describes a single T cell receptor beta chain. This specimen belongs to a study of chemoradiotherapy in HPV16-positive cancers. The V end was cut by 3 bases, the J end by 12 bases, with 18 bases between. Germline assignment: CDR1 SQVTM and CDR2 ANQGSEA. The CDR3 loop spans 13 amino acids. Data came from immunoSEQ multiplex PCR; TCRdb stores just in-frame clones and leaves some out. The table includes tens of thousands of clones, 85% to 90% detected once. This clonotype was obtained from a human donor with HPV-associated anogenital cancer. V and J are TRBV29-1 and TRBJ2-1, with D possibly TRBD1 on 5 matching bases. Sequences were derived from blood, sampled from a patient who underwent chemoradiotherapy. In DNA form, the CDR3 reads TGCAGCGTTGATGCAGGGCCCCCCATCGGGCAGTTCTTC. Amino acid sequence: CSVDAGPPIGQFF.